Given below is one TCR beta chain in context. The sample is drawn from a study of blood T cell repertoires in COVID-19. Original handling: How many nucleated cells were present was estimated from reference gene primer amplification. Produced via immunoSEQ multiplex PCR; TCRdb's table is partial and in-frame only. V and J calls plus clone size are reproduced from that table; the DNA served to infer D and trimming. The table has over 90,000 clones, 80% to 90% seen once; the top ten hold under 5.5%. This CDR3 has 16 amino acids. Trimming took 3 bases from V and 7 from J; bases not matched to a gene: 10. Germline V CDR1 and CDR2: SGHDT, YYEEEE.

The sequence came from a man at least 80 years old with COVID-19, enrolled during active disease. What was sequenced was peripheral blood. The chain carries TRBV5-6 and TRBJ1-4, with 9 bases lining up with TRBD1. The CDR3 DNA sequence: TGTGCCAGCAGCTGGAGAACAGGGGGCGCGGGTGAAAAACTGTTTTTT. Translating it yields CASSWRTGGAGEKLFF.